Sequencing of this TCR beta chain was carried out in a study of T cell repertoires in cytomegalovirus infection (dated by TCRdb to between 2018 and 2020). Notes on the research overall: The HLA type of each donor mattered for the analysis, because public TCR beta signatures pointed to carriage of CMV infection along with the matching HLA type.

In regard to this clonotype: Its antigen is currently not known. Per-nucleotide qualities are absent, and no much larger clonotype sits a single base away.

Sequencing used an Illumina HiSeq 1500. TCRdb took the public reads, trimmed them with fastp at Q25, ran MiXCR for clone calling and kept in-frame beta chains. CDR3 protein duplicates are merged, each entry listing the most common genes and DNA. The sample table lists about 180,000 distinct CDR3 sequences, approximately 18% of them with a count of one. The ten top clones hold about 23% of the sample. Study-wide findings and limitations: In the ex vivo response, HLA-C-restricted CMV-specific TCR beta clonotypes were dominant, and in two of eight donors the single most frequent clonotype came from this HLA-C-restricted group. In both this cohort and an independent cohort of 350 to 400 donors, the cumulative frequency of public TCR beta family members distinguished carriers of CMV infection plus the relevant HLA type.

The sequence was obtained from a human donor in good health (CMV status not recorded). Some clones in this sample may be carry-over from other donors' samples. The sequencing input was CD8+ T cells from PBMCs.

The CDR3 protein: CASSYGGIGYEQYF. Here is the DNA: TGTGCCAGCAGTTACGGAGGTATAGGCTACGAGCAGTACTTC. The sequence is built from TRBV6-2 or TRBV6-3 and TRBJ2-7, with TRBD2 perhaps the D gene, on 5 matching bases. Taken from cysteine to phenylalanine, the CDR3 has 14 residues. Only CDR3 DNA remains: 42 bases, in frame from the first base. CDR1 MNHEY and CDR2 SVGEGT are derived from the germline V gene. V was cut back by 2 bases and J by 3 bases, leaving a gap of 11 bases between them.